This T cell receptor beta chain was captured by sequencing in a study of T cells in localized non-small cell lung cancer. Findings and caveats of the study: Adjacent lung had a median about 57 of the 100 largest tumor clones.

Measured with immunoSEQ multiplex PCR; TCRdb has only the in-frame clones, and not every one. The data contain around 26,000 clones, 90% of them seen just once; the ten biggest clones take up roughly 0.99%. There are 15 residues in the CDR3. Germline V gene sequence: CDR1 SGHVS, CDR2 FNYEAQ. V lost 4 bases, J lost 1 base, and 11 bases lay in between. As for this clone: The antigen is undetermined.

Sequenced here: peripheral blood, sampled before any cancer treatment. The genes are TRBV7-6 and TRBJ2-1; a weak D match, TRBD2 (5 bases). The sequence was obtained from a woman aged 35-70 years with stage I lung adenocarcinoma. CDR3 sequence: CASSSGGGSYNEQFF. In nucleotides, the CDR3 is TGTGCCAGCAGCTCCGGCGGCGGGTCCTACAATGAGCAGTTCTTC.